The 2 T cell receptor beta chains below were found in one sample sequenced in a study of cytomegalovirus exposure and HLA in healthy donors. Researchers ran the PCR with 60 Vbeta and 13 Jbeta primers. Clones were read by immunoSEQ multiplex PCR, and TCRdb kept only the in-frame ones, dropping some. The sample records more than 60,000 clones, roughly three quarters being singletons. Sequenced material: PBMCs. The source is a man aged 18 to 29 in good health and CMV-seronegative.

V gene TRBV19 combines with J gene TRBJ1-6; D might be TRBD1 (5 bases). V shed 8 bases and J shed 8 bases, with 13 bases lying between them. There are 13 residues in the CDR3. The germline CDR1 and CDR2 sequences are LNHDA and SQIVND (reference sequence). CDR3 DNA sequence: TGTGCCAGTCGATTTGGAGGGGATTCACCCCTCCACTTT. Translation: CASRFGGDSPLHF.

The V and J genes are TRBV30 and TRBJ1-1; 7 bases agree with TRBD1. V shed 4 bases, J shed 3 bases, and the junction held 14 bases outside the gene matches. The CDR3 is 16 residues long. CDR1 is GTSNPN, CDR2 SVGIG, per germline (reference sequence). For the CDR3, the DNA is TGTGCCTGGACTGAGGGAACCCGGACAGGAGACACTGAAGCTTTCTTT. As protein: CAWTEGTRTGDTEAFF. Full variable domain (outside the CDR3, taken from reference TRBV30 and TRBJ1-1): SQTIHQWPATLVQPVGSPLSLECTVEGTSNPNLYWYRQAAGRGLQLLFYSVGIGQISSEVPQNLSASRPQDRQFILSSKKLLLSDSGFYLCAWTEGTRTGDTEAFFGQGTRLTVV.